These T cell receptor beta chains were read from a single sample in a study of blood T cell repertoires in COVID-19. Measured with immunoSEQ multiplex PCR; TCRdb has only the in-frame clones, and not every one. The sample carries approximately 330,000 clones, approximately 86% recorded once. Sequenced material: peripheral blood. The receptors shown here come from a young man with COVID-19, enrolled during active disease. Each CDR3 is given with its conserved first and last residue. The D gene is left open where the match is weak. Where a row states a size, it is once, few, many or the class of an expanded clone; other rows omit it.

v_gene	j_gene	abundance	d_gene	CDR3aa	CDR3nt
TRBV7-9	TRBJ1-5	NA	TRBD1	CASSLAQGASQPQHF	TGTGCCAGCAGCTTAGCGCAGGGGGCAAGTCAGCCCCAGCATTTT
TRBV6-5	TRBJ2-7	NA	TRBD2	CASSYSRGYEQYF	TGTGCCAGCAGTTACTCGCGGGGGTACGAGCAGTACTTC
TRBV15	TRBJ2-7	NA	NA	CATSRDQALSYEQYF	TGTGCCACCAGCAGAGATCAGGCACTCTCCTACGAGCAGTACTTC
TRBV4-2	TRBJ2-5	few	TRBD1	CASSQDLVRGQKTQYF	TGTGCCAGCAGCCAAGATCTGGTCAGGGGGCAAAAGACCCAGTACTTC
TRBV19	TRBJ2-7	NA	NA	CASSTPGHEQYF	TGTGCCAGTAGTACGCCAGGGCACGAGCAGTACTTC
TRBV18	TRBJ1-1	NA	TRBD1	CASSPLDRGTEAFF	TGTGCCAGCTCACCATTGGACAGGGGGACTGAAGCTTTCTTT
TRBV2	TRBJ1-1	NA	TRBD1	CASGQDRGWTEAFF	TGTGCCAGCGGGCAGGACAGGGGATGGACTGAAGCTTTCTTT
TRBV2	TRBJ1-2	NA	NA	CATNRQQDGYTF	TGTGCCACCAACCGACAGCAGGATGGCTACACCTTC
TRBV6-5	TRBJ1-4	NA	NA	CASSYQGSGEKLFF	TGTGCCAGCAGTTACCAGGGGTCGGGCGAAAAACTGTTTTTT
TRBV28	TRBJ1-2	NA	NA	CASSLNGDWGGSYGYTF	TGTGCCAGCAGTTTAAATGGGGATTGGGGAGGTTCCTATGGCTACACCTTC
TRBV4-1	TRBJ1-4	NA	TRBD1	CASSQYINRGTIEKLFF	TGCGCCAGCAGCCAATATATTAACAGGGGGACCATCGAAAAACTGTTTTTT
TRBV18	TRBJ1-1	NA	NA	CASSPGQQANTEAFF	TGTGCCAGCTCACCGGGCCAGCAGGCGAACACTGAAGCTTTCTTT
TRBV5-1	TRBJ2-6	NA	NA	CASRSFMRPTGANVLTF	TGCGCCAGCAGATCGTTCATGAGGCCGACTGGGGCCAACGTCCTGACTTTC
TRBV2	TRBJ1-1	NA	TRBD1	CASSGGQPGRAFF	TGTGCCAGCAGTGGGGGACAGCCAGGAAGAGCTTTCTTT
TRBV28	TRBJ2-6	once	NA	CASSLSGAGANVLTF	TGTGCCAGCAGTTTATCAGGGGCTGGGGCCAACGTCCTGACTTTC
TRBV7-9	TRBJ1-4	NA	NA	CASSPRASQYIGEKLFF	TGTGCCAGCAGCCCTAGAGCATCCCAGTATATCGGGGAAAAACTGTTTTTT
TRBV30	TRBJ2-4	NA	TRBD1	CAWGHRTGRNIQYF	TGTGCCTGGGGACACCGGACAGGGAGAAACATTCAGTACTTC
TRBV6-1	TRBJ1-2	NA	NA	CASSDPRAANYGYTF	TGTGCCAGCAGTGATCCGAGGGCCGCTAACTATGGCTACACCTTC
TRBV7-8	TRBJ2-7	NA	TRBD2	CASSWTSGGAGVSYEQYF	TGTGCCAGCAGCTGGACTAGCGGGGGGGCTGGTGTATCCTACGAGCAGTACTTC
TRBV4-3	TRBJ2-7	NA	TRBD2	CASSQGGGPPGEQYF	TGCGCCAGCAGCCAAGGGGGGGGACCGCCTGGCGAGCAGTACTTC
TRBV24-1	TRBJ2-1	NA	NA	CATSDALAYSYNEQFF	TGTGCCACCAGTGACGCGTTAGCGTACTCCTACAATGAGCAGTTCTTC
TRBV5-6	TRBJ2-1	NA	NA	CASSLNGGGPNEQFF	TGTGCCAGCAGCTTGAATGGTGGCGGGCCCAATGAGCAGTTCTTC
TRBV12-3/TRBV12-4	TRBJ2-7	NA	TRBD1	CASSPQGAEQYF	TGTGCCAGCAGTCCCCAGGGGGCCGAGCAGTACTTC
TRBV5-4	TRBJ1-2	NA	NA	CASSEGSGYGYTF	TGTGCCAGCAGCGAAGGGAGTGGCTATGGCTACACCTTC
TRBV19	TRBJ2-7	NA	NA	CASSTARDTPYEQYF	TGTGCCAGTAGTACGGCCCGGGACACTCCCTACGAGCAGTACTTC
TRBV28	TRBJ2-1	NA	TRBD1	CASSVQGNEQFF	TGTGCCAGCAGCGTACAGGGGAATGAGCAGTTCTTC
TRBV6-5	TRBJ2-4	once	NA	CASSSPGHPAFQYF	TGTGCCAGCAGTTCGCCGGGACACCCGGCTTTTCAGTACTTC
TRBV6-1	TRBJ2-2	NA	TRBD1	CASSEDRGNTGELFF	TGTGCCAGCAGTGAAGACAGGGGGAACACCGGGGAGCTGTTTTTT
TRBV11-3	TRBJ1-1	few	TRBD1	CASSQQGDTEAFF	TGTGCCAGCAGTCAACAGGGGGACACTGAAGCTTTCTTT
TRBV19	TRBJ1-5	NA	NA	CASSPQTGYSNQPQHF	TGTGCCAGTAGTCCGCAGACGGGATATAGCAATCAGCCCCAGCATTTT
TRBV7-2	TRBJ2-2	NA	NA	CASSSSLAGNTGELFF	TGTGCCAGCAGCTCGAGTTTGGCAGGGAACACCGGGGAGCTGTTTTTT
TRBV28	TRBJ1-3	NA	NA	CASSLTGSIGNTIYF	TGTGCCAGCAGTTTAACGGGATCAATTGGAAACACCATATATTTT